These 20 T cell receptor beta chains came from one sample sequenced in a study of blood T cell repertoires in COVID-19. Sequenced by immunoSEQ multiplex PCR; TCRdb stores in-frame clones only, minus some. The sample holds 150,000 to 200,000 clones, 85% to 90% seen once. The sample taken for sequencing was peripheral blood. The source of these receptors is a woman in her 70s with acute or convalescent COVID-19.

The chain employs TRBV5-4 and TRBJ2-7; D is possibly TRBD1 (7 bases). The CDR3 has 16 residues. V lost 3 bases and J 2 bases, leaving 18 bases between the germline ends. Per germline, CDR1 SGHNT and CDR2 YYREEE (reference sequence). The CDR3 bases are TGTGCCAGCAGCTCGGAAAACAGGGGAGGCCCCTACGAGCAGTACTTC. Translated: CASSSENRGGPYEQYF.

The CDR3 spells CASSEIPASPGAATNEKLFF. The CDR3 DNA reads TGTGCCAGCAGTGAAATTCCTGCCAGCCCTGGGGCTGCAACTAATGAAAAACTGTTTTTT. J is TRBJ1-4 and V is TRBV6-1; D may be TRBD1 (5 bases). Germline V gene data show CDR1 as MNHNS and CDR2 as SASEGT. The CDR3 has 20 amino acids. Trimming removed 2 bases at V and 0 bases at J, with 22 bases between.

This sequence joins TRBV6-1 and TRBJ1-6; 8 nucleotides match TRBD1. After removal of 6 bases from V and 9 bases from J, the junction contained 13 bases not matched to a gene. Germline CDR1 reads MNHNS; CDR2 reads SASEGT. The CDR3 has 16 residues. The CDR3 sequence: CASRERGGQVTSPLHF. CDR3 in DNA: TGTGCCAGCAGGGAAAGGGGGGGACAGGTAACTTCACCCCTCCACTTT.

The CDR3 loop reads CASSSLAGPNIYNEQFF. The CDR3 DNA follows: TGTGCCAGCAGTTCATTAGCGGGACCAAACATCTACAATGAGCAGTTCTTC. V is TRBV28 and J is TRBJ2-1; 8 nucleotides line up with TRBD2. This CDR3 comprises 17 residues. Germline loops: CDR1 MDHEN, CDR2 SYDVKM. Losses at the gene ends were 4 bases for V and 3 bases for J; bases not matched to a gene: 11. Based on the CDR3 plus reference TRBV28 and TRBJ2-1, the full variable domain is DVKVTQSSRYLVKRTGEKVFLECVQDMDHENMFWYRQDPGLGLRLIYFSYDVKMKEKGDIPEGYSVSREKKERFSLILESASTNQTSMYLCASSSLAGPNIYNEQFFGPGTRLTVL.

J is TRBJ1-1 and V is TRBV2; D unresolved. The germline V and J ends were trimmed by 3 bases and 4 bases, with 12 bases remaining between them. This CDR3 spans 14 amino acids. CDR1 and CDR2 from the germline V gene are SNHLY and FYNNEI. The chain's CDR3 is CASSDFGGPTEAFF. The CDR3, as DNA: TGTGCCAGCAGTGATTTTGGAGGGCCCACTGAAGCTTTCTTT.

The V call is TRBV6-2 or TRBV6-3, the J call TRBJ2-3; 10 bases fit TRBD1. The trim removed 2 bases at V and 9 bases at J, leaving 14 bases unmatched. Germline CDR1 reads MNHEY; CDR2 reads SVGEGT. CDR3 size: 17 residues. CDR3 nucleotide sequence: TGTGCCAGCAGTTACGATATCGGGACAGGGGTCTCGTCGACGCAGTATTTT. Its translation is CASSYDIGTGVSSTQYF.

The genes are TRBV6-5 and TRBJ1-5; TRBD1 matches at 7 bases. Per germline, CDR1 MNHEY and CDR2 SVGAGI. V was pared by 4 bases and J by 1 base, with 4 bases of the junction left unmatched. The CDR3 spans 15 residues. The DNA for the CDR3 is TGTGCCAGCAGTTTGGACAGGAAGAGCAATCAGCCCCAGCATTTT. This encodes CASSLDRKSNQPQHF.

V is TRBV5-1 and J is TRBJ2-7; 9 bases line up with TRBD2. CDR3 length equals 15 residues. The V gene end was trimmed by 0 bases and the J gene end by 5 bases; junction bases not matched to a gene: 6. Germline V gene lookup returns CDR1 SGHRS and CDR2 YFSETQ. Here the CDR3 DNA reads TGCGCCAGCAGCTTGGATAGCGGGAGTGGGAACGAGCAGTACTTC. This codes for CASSLDSGSGNEQYF.

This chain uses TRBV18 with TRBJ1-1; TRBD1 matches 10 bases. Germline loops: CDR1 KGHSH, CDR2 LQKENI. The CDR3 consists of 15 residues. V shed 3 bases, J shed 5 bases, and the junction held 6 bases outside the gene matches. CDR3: CASSPGQGVDTEAFF. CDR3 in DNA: TGTGCCAGCTCACCCGGACAGGGGGTGGATACTGAAGCTTTCTTT.

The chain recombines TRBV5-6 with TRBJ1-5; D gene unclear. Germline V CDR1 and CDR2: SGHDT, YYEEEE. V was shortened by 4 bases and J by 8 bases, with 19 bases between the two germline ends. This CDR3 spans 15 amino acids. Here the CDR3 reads CASSRERGWNKPQHF. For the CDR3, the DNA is TGTGCCAGCAGCCGGGAACGAGGGTGGAATAAGCCCCAGCATTTT.

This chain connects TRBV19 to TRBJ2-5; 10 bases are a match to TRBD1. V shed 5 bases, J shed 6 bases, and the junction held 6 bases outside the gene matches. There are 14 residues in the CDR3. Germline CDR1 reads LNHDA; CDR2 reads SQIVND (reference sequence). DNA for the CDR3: TGTGCCAGTAGTTCGACAGGGGGCGCGCAGACCCAGTACTTC. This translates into CASSSTGGAQTQYF.

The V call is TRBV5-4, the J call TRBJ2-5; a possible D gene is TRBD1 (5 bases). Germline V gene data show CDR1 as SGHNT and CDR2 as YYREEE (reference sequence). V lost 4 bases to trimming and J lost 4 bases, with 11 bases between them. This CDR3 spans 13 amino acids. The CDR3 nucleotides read TGTGCCAGCAGCCCAGGGATGGGAGAGACCCAGTACTTC. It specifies CASSPGMGETQYF.

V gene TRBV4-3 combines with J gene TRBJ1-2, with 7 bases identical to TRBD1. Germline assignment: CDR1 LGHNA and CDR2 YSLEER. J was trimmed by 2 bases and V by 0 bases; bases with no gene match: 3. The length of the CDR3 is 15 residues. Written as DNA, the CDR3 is TGCGCCAGCAGCCAAGAATCGGGACAGAACTATGGCTACACCTTC. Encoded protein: CASSQESGQNYGYTF.

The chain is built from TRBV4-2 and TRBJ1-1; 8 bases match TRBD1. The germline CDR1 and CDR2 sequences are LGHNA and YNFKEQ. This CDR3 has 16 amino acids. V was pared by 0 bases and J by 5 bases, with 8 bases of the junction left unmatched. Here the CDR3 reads CASSQDYQGARTEAFF. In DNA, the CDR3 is TGTGCCAGCAGCCAAGATTATCAGGGGGCCCGGACTGAAGCTTTCTTT.

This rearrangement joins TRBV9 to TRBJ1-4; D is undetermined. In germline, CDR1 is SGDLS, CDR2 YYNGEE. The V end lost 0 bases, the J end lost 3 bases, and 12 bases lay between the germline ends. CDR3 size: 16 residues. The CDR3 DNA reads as TGTGCCAGCAGCGTAGGCCTGGGCATCCCTAATGAAAAACTGTTTTTT. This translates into CASSVGLGIPNEKLFF. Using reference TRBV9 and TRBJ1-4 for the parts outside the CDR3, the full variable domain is DSGVTQTPKHLITATGQRVTLRCSPRSGDLSVYWYQQSLDQGLQFLIQYYNGEERAKGNILERFSAQQFPDLHSELNLSSLELGDSALYFCASSVGLGIPNEKLFFGSGTQLSVL.

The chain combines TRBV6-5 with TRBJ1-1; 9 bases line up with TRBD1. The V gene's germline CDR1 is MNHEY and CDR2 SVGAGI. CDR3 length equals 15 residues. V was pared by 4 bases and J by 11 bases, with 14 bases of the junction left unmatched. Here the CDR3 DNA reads TGTGCCAGCAGTTCCTCAGGACAGGGGACGAGAATGGCTTTCTTT. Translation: CASSSSGQGTRMAFF.

CDR3 loop: CATSREGGYGYTF. The CDR3 DNA follows: TGTGCCACCAGCAGAGAAGGGGGCTATGGCTACACCTTC. The chain has TRBV15 and TRBJ1-2; a possible D gene is TRBD1 (6 bases). V dropped 0 bases and J dropped 4 bases, with 6 bases sitting between them. The CDR3 is made up of 13 amino acids. Germline CDR1 and CDR2: LNHNV and YYDKDF (reference sequence).

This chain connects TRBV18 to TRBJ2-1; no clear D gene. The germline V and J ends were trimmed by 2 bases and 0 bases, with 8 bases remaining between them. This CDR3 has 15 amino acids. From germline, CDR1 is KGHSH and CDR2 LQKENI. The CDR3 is CASSPSPSSYNEQFF. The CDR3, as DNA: TGTGCCAGCTCACCATCACCGAGCTCCTACAATGAGCAGTTCTTC.

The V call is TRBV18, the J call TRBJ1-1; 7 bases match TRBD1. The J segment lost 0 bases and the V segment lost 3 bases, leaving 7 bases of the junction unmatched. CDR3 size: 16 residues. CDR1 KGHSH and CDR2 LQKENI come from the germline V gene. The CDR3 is CASSPPVRGLNTEAFF. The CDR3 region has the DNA TGTGCCAGCTCACCCCCGGTTAGGGGGCTGAACACTGAAGCTTTCTTT.

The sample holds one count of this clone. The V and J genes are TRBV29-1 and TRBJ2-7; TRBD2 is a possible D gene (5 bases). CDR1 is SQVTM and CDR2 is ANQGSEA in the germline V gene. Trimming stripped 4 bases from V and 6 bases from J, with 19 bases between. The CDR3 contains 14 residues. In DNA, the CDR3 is TGCAGCGTTGGGCTTAGCGCAATTGGCTCCGAGCAGTACTTC. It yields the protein CSVGLSAIGSEQYF.